Listed here are 31 T cell receptor beta chains from one sample, sequenced in a study of cytomegalovirus exposure and HLA in healthy donors. Both 60 Vbeta primers and 13 Jbeta primers went into the PCR. Here immunoSEQ multiplex PCR was the method, and the copy in TCRdb shows in-frame clones only, minus some. This table holds approximately 120,000 clones, 73% found once. Sequencing was performed on PBMCs. Receptors were obtained from a man aged 35 to 55 in good health and CMV-seronegative.

The chain carries TRBV6-1 and TRBJ1-5, with TRBD1 matching over 8 bases. Germline-derived CDR1 and CDR2 are MNHNS and SASEGT. The CDR3 is 14 residues long. The junction had 5 bases not matched to a gene; V was cut back by 7 bases and J by 3 bases. Here the CDR3 reads CASNGQGNNQPQHF. In DNA form, the CDR3 reads TGTGCCAGCAACGGACAGGGAAACAATCAGCCCCAGCATTTT.

The J gene is TRBJ2-7, the V gene TRBV6-5; 11 positions match TRBD2. The trim removed 7 bases at V and 5 bases at J, leaving 10 bases unmatched. Germline assignment: CDR1 MNHEY and CDR2 SVGAGI. The CDR3 is 15 amino acids. The DNA for the CDR3 is TGTGCCAGCAATAGCGGGGGGGCGCAATTCCACGAGCAGTACTTC. Its protein is CASNSGGAQFHEQYF.

J is TRBJ2-7 and V is TRBV6-5, with 7 nucleotides matching TRBD1. V lost 5 bases to trimming and J lost 1 base; unmatched junction nucleotides: 5. The CDR3 sequence is 14 residues long. Germline CDR1 and CDR2: MNHEY and SVGAGI. CDR3 sequence: CASSHRDRSYEQYF. The CDR3 DNA reads as TGTGCCAGCAGTCACCGGGACAGATCCTACGAGCAGTACTTC.

The chain is built from TRBV7-9 and TRBJ2-1; perhaps TRBD2 as D (6 bases). The CDR3 covers 14 residues. V lost 3 bases and J 4 bases, leaving 10 bases between the germline ends. Germline CDR1 and CDR2: SEHNR and FQNEAQ (reference sequence). The CDR3 is CASSFRRGYNEQFF. CDR3 DNA: TGTGCCAGCAGCTTCCGACGGGGGTACAATGAGCAGTTCTTC.

CDR3 protein: CAICSGTTDTQYF. CDR3 DNA: TGTGCCATCTGTAGCGGGACCACAGATACGCAGTATTTT. The chain joins TRBV27 to TRBJ2-3; 8 bases are shared with TRBD2. CDR3 length equals 13 residues. Per the germline V gene, CDR1 is MNHEY and CDR2 is SMNVEV (reference sequence). Trimming removed 10 bases from V and 2 bases from J; junction bases left unmatched: 5.

This clone was observed a handful of times. The chain recombines TRBV27 with TRBJ1-4; 9 nucleotides match TRBD1. The CDR3 is 14 residues long. The V gene's germline CDR1 is MNHEY and CDR2 SMNVEV (reference sequence). The trim removed 6 bases at V and 7 bases at J, leaving 6 bases unmatched. Here the CDR3 reads CASRRQGVFEKLFF. The CDR3 DNA sequence: TGTGCCAGCAGGCGACAGGGGGTATTTGAAAAACTGTTTTTT.

The chain has TRBV19 and TRBJ2-3, with 11 bases fitting TRBD2. Trimming took 3 bases from V and 1 from J; bases not matched to a gene: 6. CDR3 length equals 17 residues. The germline CDR1 and CDR2 sequences are LNHDA and SQIVND (reference sequence). The CDR3 sequence: CASSIPGTSGRTDTQYF. The CDR3 bases are TGTGCCAGTAGTATTCCCGGGACTAGCGGTCGCACAGATACGCAGTATTTT.

This chain connects TRBV7-8 to TRBJ2-7; the D gene is possibly TRBD2 (5 bases). The germline V and J ends were trimmed by 1 base and 3 bases, with 13 bases remaining between them. Germline V gene lookup returns CDR1 SGHVS and CDR2 FQNEAQ. This CDR3 has 15 amino acids. This chain's CDR3 is CASSLGGLGIYEQYF. The CDR3 DNA follows: TGTGCCAGCAGCTTAGGAGGGCTAGGAATCTACGAGCAGTACTTC.

The rearrangement joins TRBV5-1 to TRBJ2-5, with 8 bases that match TRBD1. The DNA end is more similar to TRBJ2-7, so the J call may be wrong. Germline CDR1 reads SGHRS; CDR2 reads YFSETQ. The CDR3 runs 13 residues. The CDR3 loop reads CASSSDRGYEQYF. The CDR3 DNA reads as TGCGCCAGCAGCTCAGACAGGGGCTACGAGCAGTACTTC.

V gene TRBV27 combines with J gene TRBJ2-7; D perhaps matches TRBD2 (6 bases). The V gene lost 8 bases and the J gene lost 1 base, with 15 bases spanning the gap. The germline CDR1 and CDR2 sequences are MNHEY and SMNVEV (reference sequence). The CDR3 is made up of 14 amino acids. The CDR3 loop is CASGDWMGSYEQYF. CDR3 coding DNA: TGTGCCAGCGGGGACTGGATGGGTTCCTACGAGCAGTACTTC.

The chain couples TRBV5-1 to TRBJ2-2, with D unresolved. CDR1 SGHRS and CDR2 YFSETQ come from the germline V gene. This CDR3 is 14 amino acids long. V was cut by 3 bases and J by 3 bases, with 9 bases left in between. The CDR3 DNA follows: TGCGCCAGCAGCTCCGTCCTCGACACCGGGGAGCTGTTTTTT. Translated: CASSSVLDTGELFF.

The chain links TRBV5-4 to TRBJ2-2, with a weak D call TRBD1 (5 bases). CDR1 is SGHNT and CDR2 is YYREEE in the germline V gene (reference sequence). The CDR3 loop spans 16 amino acids. Trimming removed 5 bases at V and 2 bases at J, with 16 bases between. CDR3 in DNA: TGTGCCAGCAGTCCTCGACAGAGCCTTAACACCGGGGAGCTGTTTTTT. As protein: CASSPRQSLNTGELFF.

The rearrangement uses TRBV7-2 and TRBJ2-7, with 10 bases identical to TRBD1. The junction had 4 bases not matched to a gene; V was cut back by 2 bases and J by 6 bases. The germline gives CDR1 SGHTA, CDR2 FQGNSA. CDR3 length equals 14 residues. CDR3 bases: TGTGCCAGCAGCTTATGGGACAGGGGAGGCGAGCAGTACTTC. Protein sequence: CASSLWDRGGEQYF.

The gene calls are TRBV7-3 and TRBJ2-3; perhaps TRBD1 as D (6 bases). The V end was cut by 5 bases, the J end by 2 bases, with 14 bases between. Germline assignment: CDR1 SGHTA and CDR2 FQGTGA. This CDR3 has 15 residues. In DNA form, the CDR3 reads TGTGCCAGCAGCCAAACGGCAGGGGTCACAGATACGCAGTATTTT. Encoded protein: CASSQTAGVTDTQYF.

This clone has a handful of counts. The same CDR3 can be traced to other DNA sequences in this sample. The CDR3 DNA follows: TGTGCCAGCTCACCAGGGGGCGGTCAGCCCCAGCATTTT. This gives the protein CASSPGGGQPQHF. The chain uses TRBV18 and TRBJ1-5; TRBD1 might be the D (6 bases). This CDR3 has 13 amino acids. Trimming stripped 2 bases from V and 6 bases from J, with 8 bases between. Germline lookup yields CDR1 KGHSH and CDR2 LQKENI. Complete variable domain (other parts from reference TRBV18 and TRBJ1-5): NAGVMQNPRHLVRRRGQEARLRCSPMKGHSHVYWYRQLPEEGLKFMVYLQKENIIDESGMPKERFSAEFPKEGPSILRIQQVVRGDSAAYFCASSPGGGQPQHFGDGTRLSIL.

The V gene is TRBV5-4, the J gene TRBJ2-1; 7 nucleotides match TRBD2. V shed 2 bases and J 6 bases; nucleotides not matched to a gene: 8. Germline assignment: CDR1 SGHNT and CDR2 YYREEE (reference sequence). CDR3 size: 15 residues. CDR3 sequence: CASSLGGGLLNEQFF. CDR3 nucleotides: TGTGCCAGCAGCTTAGGCGGGGGTCTTCTCAATGAGCAGTTCTTC.

The rearrangement joins TRBV21-1 to TRBJ2-7; TRBD1 is the table's D call, not checked against the DNA. TRBV21-1 is reported as a pseudogene. The CDR3 loop spans 15 amino acids. CDR3 in DNA: TGTGCCAGCAGTACAGGGGGCGCTAACCCCTACGAGCAGTACTTC. Translating gives CASSTGGANPYEQYF.

There are a few counts of this clone. The V and J genes are TRBV5-1 and TRBJ2-5, with no clear D. The germline V gene encodes CDR1 SGHRS and CDR2 YFSETQ. V lost 2 bases to trimming and J lost 3 bases, with 2 bases between them. This CDR3 contains 11 residues. The CDR3 protein is CASSFEETQYF. The DNA of the CDR3 is TGCGCCAGCAGCTTCGAAGAGACCCAGTACTTC.

The sample holds a few counts of this clone. The V call is TRBV7-2, the J call TRBJ1-1; maybe TRBD1 (6 bases). This CDR3 is 14 amino acids long. V lost 6 bases, J lost 4 bases, and 15 bases lay in between. The germline V gene encodes CDR1 SGHTA and CDR2 FQGNSA. The CDR3 is CASRLNRVGTEAFF. In DNA form, the CDR3 reads TGTGCCAGCAGATTGAACAGGGTCGGCACTGAAGCTTTCTTT. Filled out from reference TRBV7-2 and TRBJ1-1, the complete variable domain reads GAGVSQSPSNKVTEKGKDVELRCDPISGHTALYWYRQSLGQGLEFLIYFQGNSAPDKSGLPSDRFSAERTGGSVSTLTIQRTQQEDSAVYLCASRLNRVGTEAFFGQGTRLTVV.

As DNA, the CDR3 is TGCGCCAGCAGCTTGGGTGGTAACAGTGCCGAGCAGTACTTC. Protein sequence: CASSLGGNSAEQYF. The gene calls are TRBV5-1 and TRBJ2-5, with D hard to call. The better agreement between TRBJ2-7 and the DNA end casts doubt on the J call. Germline loops: CDR1 SGHRS, CDR2 YFSETQ. This CDR3 has 14 residues.

On this clone itself: At one end, the junction sequence differs from germline, possibly due to a read error. V and J are TRBV6-4 and TRBJ2-1, with 7 bases matching TRBD2. The CDR3 length is 13 residues. CDR1 and CDR2 (germline): MRHNA, SNTAGT. CDR3 protein: CASSVTSYHEQFF. The CDR3 DNA follows: TGTGCCAGCAGTGTGACTAGCTACCATGAGCAGTTCTTC.

A note on this clone: This probably arose from a read error, given a far larger clone one base away. The gene calls are TRBV6-1 and TRBJ2-7, with a possible D match to TRBD2 (5 bases). The CDR3 extends over 15 amino acids. The germline V gene has CDR1 MNHNS and CDR2 SASEGT. CDR3 sequence reads: CASSEAEGTSYGQYF. DNA for the CDR3: TGTGCCAGCAGTGAAGCAGAGGGTACCTCCTACGGGCAGTACTTC.

V gene TRBV2 combines with J gene TRBJ2-3, with 14 bases that match TRBD2. CDR3 length equals 15 residues. The J segment lost 7 bases and the V segment lost 5 bases, leaving 5 bases of the junction unmatched. The germline V gene encodes CDR1 SNHLY and CDR2 FYNNEI. The CDR3 DNA is TGTGCCAGCAGTCTACGGACTAGCGGGGGGAATACGCAGTATTTT. Translation gives CASSLRTSGGNTQYF.

The chain recombines TRBV7-9 with TRBJ1-5; no clear D. The CDR3 has 15 residues. Germline values: CDR1 SEHNR, CDR2 FQNEAQ (reference sequence). The ends were cut back, 5 bases at V and 2 bases at J, with 13 bases in the middle. Written as DNA, the CDR3 is TGTGCCAGCAGCCCCCTCGGAAGCGGCAATCAGCCCCAGCATTTT. It translates to CASSPLGSGNQPQHF.

The rearrangement joins TRBV7-9 to TRBJ2-7; TRBD1 aligns across 7 bases. Germline V lookup: CDR1 SEHNR, CDR2 FQNEAQ (reference sequence). With 5 bases clipped from V and 5 bases from J, the junction kept 6 bases outside the gene matches. The CDR3 sequence is 13 residues long. CDR3 in amino acids: CASSLYTGDEQYF. The CDR3 region has the DNA TGTGCCAGCAGCCTCTACACAGGGGACGAGCAGTACTTC.

This clone was seen a handful of times. The gene calls are TRBV27 and TRBJ1-2; no clear D gene. CDR3 size: 13 residues. CDR1 MNHEY and CDR2 SMNVEV come from the germline V gene (reference sequence). Between the trimmed V and J ends, which lost 6 bases and 4 bases, there was a span of 12 bases. The CDR3 nucleotides are TGTGCCAGCAGCCCAATGGGAGGCTATGGCTACACCTTC. This encodes CASSPMGGYGYTF.

The chain recombines TRBV7-9 with TRBJ2-5; no definite D call. Germline-derived CDR1 and CDR2 are SEHNR and FQNEAQ (reference sequence). The CDR3 is 12 residues long. The V gene lost 4 bases and the J gene lost 5 bases, with 8 bases spanning the gap. The DNA for the CDR3 is TGTGCCAGCAGCTCCATAAGCGAGACCCAGTACTTC. It yields the protein CASSSISETQYF.

On this clone itself: This specimen includes other DNA sequences encoding the same CDR3. The chain's CDR3 is CASSLGSNEQFF. DNA of the CDR3: TGCGCCAGCAGCTTGGGCAGCAATGAGCAGTTCTTC. This rearrangement joins TRBV5-1 to TRBJ2-1; no reliable D call. The ends were cut back, 0 bases at V and 6 bases at J, with 4 bases in the middle. Germline assignment: CDR1 SGHRS and CDR2 YFSETQ. The CDR3 sequence is 12 residues long.

The rearrangement links TRBV18 to TRBJ1-2; no clear D gene. This CDR3 spans 12 amino acids. Per the germline V gene, CDR1 is KGHSH and CDR2 is LQKENI. Between the trimmed V and J ends, which lost 3 bases and 3 bases, there was a span of 5 bases. This CDR3 is CASSPQDYGYTF. The CDR3 nucleotides are TGTGCCAGCTCACCCCAGGACTATGGCTACACCTTC.

The rearrangement links TRBV2 to TRBJ2-5; 10 positions agree with TRBD2. V gave up 7 bases and J gave up 2 bases; unmatched junction bases: 16. This CDR3 spans 18 amino acids. Germline-derived CDR1 and CDR2 are SNHLY and FYNNEI. The CDR3 loop is CASILSGGAAWAQETQYF. The CDR3, as DNA: TGTGCCAGCATTTTAAGCGGGGGGGCCGCCTGGGCACAAGAGACCCAGTACTTC.

J is TRBJ1-5 and V is TRBV2; 10 bases match TRBD1. Germline V gene sequence: CDR1 SNHLY, CDR2 FYNNEI. Trimming removed 6 bases from V and 4 bases from J; junction bases left unmatched: 6. This CDR3 comprises 15 residues. The CDR3 is CASRVSGQGNQPQHF. The DNA for the CDR3 is TGTGCCAGCAGAGTTTCGGGACAGGGGAATCAGCCCCAGCATTTT.